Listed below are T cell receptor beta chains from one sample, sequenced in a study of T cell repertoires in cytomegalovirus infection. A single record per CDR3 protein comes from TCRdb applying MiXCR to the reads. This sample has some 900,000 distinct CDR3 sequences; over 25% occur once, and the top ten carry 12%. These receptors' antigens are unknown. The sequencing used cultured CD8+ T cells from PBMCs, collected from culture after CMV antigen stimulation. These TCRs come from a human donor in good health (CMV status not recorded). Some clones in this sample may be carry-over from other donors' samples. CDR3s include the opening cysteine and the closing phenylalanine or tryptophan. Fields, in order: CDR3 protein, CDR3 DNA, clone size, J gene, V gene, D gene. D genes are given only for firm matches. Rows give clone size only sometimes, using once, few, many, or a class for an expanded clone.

CDR3 protein: CASRSISNEQFF; CDR3 DNA: TGTGCCAGCAGGTCGATCTCGAATGAGCAGTTCTTC; clone size: -; J gene: TRBJ2-1; V gene: TRBV2; D gene: -
CDR3 protein: CASSPSSGGRYNEQFF; CDR3 DNA: TGTGCCAGCAGCCCTTCTAGCGGGGGGCGCTACAATGAGCAGTTCTTC; clone size: many; J gene: TRBJ2-1; V gene: TRBV12-3/TRBV12-4; D gene: TRBD2
CDR3 protein: CASSHQGYNSPLHF; CDR3 DNA: TGTGCCAGCAGCCACCAGGGGTATAATTCACCCCTCCACTTT; clone size: many; J gene: TRBJ1-6; V gene: TRBV7-2; D gene: -
CDR3 protein: CASSEPGNTEAFF; CDR3 DNA: TGTGCCAGCAGTGAACCAGGGAACACTGAAGCTTTCTTT; clone size: -; J gene: TRBJ1-1; V gene: TRBV2; D gene: -
CDR3 protein: CASSFTGTGVYNEQFF; CDR3 DNA: TGTGCCAGCAGCTTTACCGGGACAGGGGTCTACAATGAGCAGTTCTTC; clone size: few; J gene: TRBJ2-1; V gene: TRBV6-5; D gene: TRBD1
CDR3 protein: CATSDFSSSYGYTF; CDR3 DNA: TGTGCCACCAGTGATTTCAGCAGCTCCTATGGCTACACCTTC; clone size: -; J gene: TRBJ1-2; V gene: TRBV24-1; D gene: -
CDR3 protein: CASSFITGGTDTQYF; CDR3 DNA: TGTGCCAGCAGTTTTATAACGGGTGGCACAGATACGCAGTATTTT; clone size: -; J gene: TRBJ2-3; V gene: TRBV27; D gene: -
CDR3 protein: CASSPETGYTEAFF; CDR3 DNA: TGTGCCAGCAGCCCAGAGACAGGGTACACTGAAGCTTTCTTT; clone size: -; J gene: TRBJ1-1; V gene: TRBV7-9; D gene: TRBD1
CDR3 protein: CASSQDPQGYTEAFF; CDR3 DNA: TGCGCCAGCAGCCAAGATCCTCAGGGATACACTGAAGCTTTCTTT; clone size: few; J gene: TRBJ1-1; V gene: TRBV4-1; D gene: -
CDR3 protein: CASSLEPGQGLGTEAFF; CDR3 DNA: TGTGCCAGCAGCTTAGAACCGGGACAGGGGTTGGGCACTGAAGCTTTCTTT; clone size: many; J gene: TRBJ1-1; V gene: TRBV7-6; D gene: TRBD1
CDR3 protein: CASTPPGQAYGYTF; CDR3 DNA: TGTGCCAGCACCCCGCCGGGACAGGCCTATGGCTACACCTTC; clone size: few; J gene: TRBJ1-2; V gene: TRBV28; D gene: TRBD1
CDR3 protein: CASSTYQGQQETQYF; CDR3 DNA: TGTGCCAGCAGCACCTACCAGGGACAACAAGAGACCCAGTACTTC; clone size: -; J gene: TRBJ2-5; V gene: TRBV9; D gene: -
CDR3 protein: CASSLRGFSNQPQHF; CDR3 DNA: TGTGCCAGCAGCCTTCGGGGGTTTAGCAATCAGCCCCAGCATTTT; clone size: many; J gene: TRBJ1-5; V gene: TRBV7-8; D gene: -
CDR3 protein: CASSQDSSEGETQYF; CDR3 DNA: TGCGCCAGCAGCCAAGATTCGAGTGAAGGTGAGACCCAGTACTTC; clone size: -; J gene: TRBJ2-5; V gene: TRBV4-1; D gene: -
CDR3 protein: CASSYSSTTDRGIPKNIQYF; CDR3 DNA: TGTGCCAGCAGTTACTCGTCCACCACGGACAGGGGAATACCCAAAAACATTCAGTACTTC; clone size: few; J gene: TRBJ2-4; V gene: TRBV6-5; D gene: TRBD1
CDR3 protein: CASSSRPYGTPYEQYF; CDR3 DNA: TGTGCCAGCAGTTCCCGTCCCTACGGAACGCCCTACGAGCAGTACTTC; clone size: -; J gene: TRBJ2-7; V gene: TRBV27; D gene: -
CDR3 protein: CASSLDQGTAYGYTF; CDR3 DNA: TGTGCCAGCAGCTTAGACCAAGGGACAGCGTATGGCTACACCTTC; clone size: -; J gene: TRBJ1-2; V gene: TRBV7-6; D gene: TRBD1
CDR3 protein: CASSLELNMDTQYF; CDR3 DNA: TGTGCCAGCAGCTTAGAGTTGAATATGGATACGCAGTATTTT; clone size: -; J gene: TRBJ2-3; V gene: TRBV7-9; D gene: -
CDR3 protein: CASSKRGYAEAFF; CDR3 DNA: TGTGCCAGCAGCAAACGCGGTTACGCTGAAGCTTTCTTT; clone size: few; J gene: TRBJ1-1; V gene: TRBV7-2; D gene: -
CDR3 protein: CASSSDAYNEQFF; CDR3 DNA: TGTGCCAGCAGCTCGGACGCTTACAATGAGCAGTTCTTC; clone size: many; J gene: TRBJ2-1; V gene: TRBV7-9; D gene: -
CDR3 protein: CSVLPRLAGGQTGEPFF; CDR3 DNA: TGCAGCGTTCTTCCTCGGCTAGCGGGGGGGCAAACCGGGGAGCCGTTTTTT; clone size: -; J gene: TRBJ2-2; V gene: TRBV29-1; D gene: TRBD2